This TCR beta chain was recorded in a study of T-cell memory formation after mild COVID-19. Study conclusions and caveats: In pre-infection memory, a portion of responding clones appeared, which suggested that cross-reactive memory joined. Clones which contracted sat mainly in CM and EM if CD4+, and in EMRA if CD8+.

MiXCR, run by TCRdb on the 5' RACE reads, gives a single entry per CDR3 protein. Of about 280,000 distinct CDR3 sequences in the sample, roughly 8.2% were seen once. This CDR3 spans 12 amino acids. CDR1 and CDR2 from the germline V gene are SNHLY and FYNNEI. V lost 8 bases to trimming and J lost 6 bases, with 13 bases between them. In this sample, this clonotype turned up a few times. Its antigen is still unknown. V gene TRBV2 combines with J gene TRBJ2-5, with D perhaps given as TRBD1 or TRBD2 (5 bases each). The sample comprised PBMCs or a T cell subset sorted from them (not recorded which). This sequence was found in a man aged 18 to 30 who had mild COVID-19 (a few samples of this study predate the infection). Cell type and time point are not known. The CDR3 DNA sequence: TGTGCCAGCGGGGACCTTCAGCAGACCCAGTACTTC. This translates into CASGDLQQTQYF.